This T cell receptor (beta chain) is drawn from a study of cytomegalovirus exposure and HLA in healthy donors. The CDR3 is made up of 16 amino acids. Germline V gives CDR1 LNHDA, CDR2 SQIVND (reference sequence). Trimming left V 1 base short and J 5 bases short, with 15 bases between. A multiplex PCR was run with 60 Vbeta primers and 13 Jbeta primers. Clones were sequenced by immunoSEQ multiplex PCR, and TCRdb holds only the in-frame ones, with some missing. The table has around 150,000 clones, around 75% seen once. This TCR came from a man aged 40-49 years in good health and CMV-seronegative. The V call is TRBV19, the J call TRBJ1-3; no clear D. The sequenced material came from PBMCs. The DNA of the CDR3 is TGTGCCAGTAGTATAGGTCGGAGTCTTTGGCGAAACACCATATATTTT. This encodes CASSIGRSLWRNTIYF.